This TCR beta chain is drawn from a study of blood T cell repertoires in COVID-19. Background on the study: Whether acute or convalescent, the COVID-19 samples came from the United States, Italy and Spain.

The germline CDR1 and CDR2 sequences are MDHEN and SYDVKM. The CDR3 has 14 residues. Trimming pared 2 bases from V and 2 bases from J, leaving 9 bases between. Method: immunoSEQ multiplex PCR; TCRdb's copy keeps in-frame clones and lacks some. The profile shows 120,000 to 150,000 clones, approximately 87% of them singletons. Individuals drawn from 24 US areas were about 18 to 90 years old. Material: PBMCs or T cells enriched from blood (not recorded which). The chain is built from TRBV28 and TRBJ1-1; no definite D call. The TCR sequence derives from a woman aged 25 to 39 with acute COVID-19. The CDR3 protein is CASSLPQLNTEAFF. DNA for the CDR3: TGTGCCAGCAGTTTACCGCAGTTAAACACTGAAGCTTTCTTT.